Following are 32 T cell receptor beta chains from one sample sequenced in a study of blood T cell repertoires in COVID-19. Profiled with immunoSEQ multiplex PCR; TCRdb holds only in-frame clones, not every one. The table includes roughly 440,000 clones, around 89% detected once. Source material: peripheral blood. The receptors here all came from a woman in her forties or fifties with COVID-19, enrolled during active disease.

The V and J genes are TRBV21-1 and TRBJ1-3. TRBV21-1 is reported as a pseudogene. The CDR3 extends over 18 amino acids. CDR3 loop: CASSPPISLPHSGNTIYF. The CDR3 bases are TGTGCCAGCAGCCCCCCTATTAGTCTCCCTCACTCTGGAAACACCATATATTTT.

As concerns this clone: Other DNA sequences in the same sample also yield this CDR3. The V and J genes are TRBV30 and TRBJ2-7; 7 bases fit TRBD2. Germline values: CDR1 GTSNPN, CDR2 SVGIG (reference sequence). With V trimmed by 3 bases and J by 0 bases, 2 bases remained unmatched. This CDR3 region has 13 residues. The CDR3 coding sequence is TGTGCCTGGAGAGGGAGGGGCTCCTACGAGCAGTACTTC. The encoded protein is CAWRGRGSYEQYF.

This clone was counted a few times. The CDR3 sequence: CASSARTGGSNQPQHF. CDR3 sequence (DNA): TGTGCCAGCAGTGCCCGGACGGGAGGAAGCAATCAGCCCCAGCATTTT. The chain has TRBV6-1 and TRBJ1-5, with D unclear. CDR1 MNHNS and CDR2 SASEGT come from the germline V gene. The CDR3 is 16 residues long. V was cut by 4 bases and J by 1 base, with 14 bases left in between.

The chain recombines TRBV13 with TRBJ1-6, with TRBD1 as a possible D gene (5 bases). There are 16 residues in the CDR3. Germline CDR1 is PRHDT and CDR2 is FYEKMQ (reference sequence). V was clipped by 5 bases and J by 7 bases, with 18 bases between them. CDR3 sequence reads: CASSPRGSISNSPLHF. The CDR3 DNA reads TGTGCCAGCAGCCCGCGGGGGTCTATTTCAAATTCACCCCTCCACTTT.

The V call is TRBV9, the J call TRBJ2-5; D uncertain. The CDR3 is 13 amino acids. Per germline, CDR1 SGDLS and CDR2 YYNGEE. V was pared by 0 bases and J by 4 bases, with 7 bases between. The CDR3 protein is CASSVATVETQYF. The CDR3 coding sequence is TGTGCCAGCAGCGTAGCTACGGTAGAGACCCAGTACTTC.

This clone has just one count. J is TRBJ1-2 and V is TRBV5-6, with D perhaps TRBD1 (6 bases). This CDR3 has 15 residues. The V and J ends lost 0 bases and 6 bases respectively, with 15 bases between them. Per germline, CDR1 SGHDT and CDR2 YYEEEE. The CDR3 DNA sequence: TGTGCCAGCAGCTTGGCCCAGGGGAGTATCCATGGCTACACCTTC. This translates into CASSLAQGSIHGYTF.

V gene TRBV20-1 combines with J gene TRBJ2-2, with 9 bases fitting TRBD1. The CDR3 runs 15 residues. Trimming at V came to 3 bases and at J to 2 bases, leaving 4 bases not matched to a gene. The germline CDR1 and CDR2 sequences are DFQATT and SNEGSKA (reference sequence). This CDR3 is CSASRTGVNTGELFF. CDR3 coding DNA: TGCAGTGCTAGTCGGACAGGGGTCAACACCGGGGAGCTGTTTTTT.

The chain is built from TRBV6-1 and TRBJ1-3, with D tentatively TRBD1 (6 bases). The CDR3 totals 16 residues. Germline V gives CDR1 MNHNS, CDR2 SASEGT. V was pared by 4 bases and J by 4 bases, with 17 bases between. The CDR3 region is CASSARQDSLGNTIYF. In nucleotides, the CDR3 is TGTGCCAGCAGTGCACGACAGGACAGCCTCGGAAACACCATATATTTT.

J is TRBJ1-6 and V is TRBV3-1 (or the pseudogene TRBV3-2); weak D call: TRBD1 (6 bases). The CDR3 is 15 residues long. Trimming pared 1 base from V and 6 bases from J, leaving 10 bases between. In germline, CDR1 is LGHDT, CDR2 YNNKEL (reference sequence). CDR3 nucleotide sequence: TGTGCCAGCAGCCAAGCGACAGGCGGTAATTCACCCCTCCACTTT. It is translated as CASSQATGGNSPLHF.

V gene TRBV5-1 combines with J gene TRBJ2-2, with no clear D. Germline V gene data show CDR1 as SGHRS and CDR2 as YFSETQ. The CDR3 contains 14 residues. Trimming shortened V by 4 bases and J by 1 base, and 8 bases separated the two germline ends. As DNA, the CDR3 is TGCGCCAGCAGCCCCGGCGGGAACACCGGGGAGCTGTTTTTT. Its protein is CASSPGGNTGELFF.

The V and J genes are TRBV12-3 or TRBV12-4 and TRBJ1-1; tentative D call: TRBD1 (5 bases). The length of the CDR3 is 13 residues. Trimming stripped 2 bases from V and 7 bases from J, with 11 bases between. The CDR3 coding sequence is TGTGCCAGCAGTTTATCGGGGGTTATTGAAGCTTTCTTT. This translates into CASSLSGVIEAFF.

The chain joins TRBV27 to TRBJ2-1; 8 nucleotides line up with TRBD2. Trimming at V came to 8 bases and at J to 7 bases, leaving 13 bases not matched to a gene. Germline CDR1 and CDR2: MNHEY and SMNVEV (reference sequence). The CDR3 loop spans 15 amino acids. CDR3 DNA sequence: TGTGCCAGCTCGTCCGGGACTAGTCGTCCAAATGAGCAGTTCTTC. This sequence encodes CASSSGTSRPNEQFF.

V gene TRBV19 combines with J gene TRBJ1-3, with D perhaps TRBD1 (5 bases). Germline CDR1 is LNHDA and CDR2 is SQIVND (reference sequence). V lost 10 bases to trimming and J lost 0 bases, with 16 bases between them. The CDR3 length is 15 residues. This chain's CDR3 is CATRRGGGSGNTIYF. The CDR3 DNA is TGTGCCACCCGTAGAGGCGGGGGCTCTGGAAACACCATATATTTT. Together with reference TRBV19 and TRBJ1-3, the CDR3 gives the full variable domain: DGGITQSPKYLFRKEGQNVTLSCEQNLNHDAMYWYRQDPGQGLRLIYYSQIVNDFQKGDIAEGYSVSREKKESFPLTVTSAQKNPTAFYLCATRRGGGSGNTIYFGEGSWLTVV.

The rearrangement joins TRBV6-6 to TRBJ1-5, with 7 bases identical to TRBD1. Germline V gene sequence: CDR1 MNHNY, CDR2 SVGAGI (reference sequence). The CDR3 sequence is 14 residues long. J gave up 6 bases and V 5 bases, and 7 bases lay outside the gene matches. The CDR3 protein is CASSLGGGGQPQHF. The DNA of the CDR3 is TGTGCCAGCAGTCTAGGGGGCGGCGGTCAGCCCCAGCATTTT.

This chain connects TRBV10-1 to TRBJ1-2, with a weak D call TRBD1 (6 bases). The germline V and J ends were trimmed by 0 bases and 7 bases, with 21 bases remaining between them. CDR3 length: 17 amino acids. The germline V gene has CDR1 WNHNN and CDR2 SYGVQD (reference sequence). CDR3 sequence: CASSESRDTPVGFGYTF. CDR3 DNA sequence: TGCGCCAGCAGTGAGTCCCGGGACACCCCAGTAGGGTTTGGCTACACCTTC.

This chain joins TRBV11-3 and TRBJ2-1, with a possible D match to TRBD1 (6 bases). There are 15 residues in the CDR3. V gave up 4 bases and J gave up 0 bases, with 10 bases separating them. Germline V lookup: CDR1 SGHNT, CDR2 YENEEA. The CDR3 DNA sequence: TGTGCCAGCAGCTCCGGGACAACCTCCTACAATGAGCAGTTCTTC. It is translated as CASSSGTTSYNEQFF.

The chain carries TRBV28 and TRBJ1-2; maybe TRBD1 (5 bases). Looked up from germline, CDR1 is MDHEN and CDR2 is SYDVKM. Trimming removed 8 bases at V and 7 bases at J, with 17 bases between. The CDR3 has 13 amino acids. The chain's CDR3 is CASHQPPGVGYTF. Written as DNA, the CDR3 is TGTGCCAGCCACCAACCTCCGGGGGTTGGCTACACCTTC.

CDR3 DNA sequence: TGTGCCAGCAGTACCTCGGGACAGAGGAATGAAAAACTGTTTTTT. As protein: CASSTSGQRNEKLFF. This chain uses TRBV6-5 with TRBJ1-4; the match to TRBD1 covers 7 bases. Per the germline V gene, CDR1 is MNHEY and CDR2 is SVGAGI. This CDR3 is built from 15 residues. The V gene end was trimmed by 5 bases and the J gene end by 5 bases; junction bases not matched to a gene: 8.

The rearrangement links TRBV5-6 to TRBJ2-7; 15 positions match TRBD2. Germline V gene data show CDR1 as SGHDT and CDR2 as YYEEEE. There are 14 residues in the CDR3. Losses at the gene ends were 3 bases for V and 7 bases for J; bases not matched to a gene: 2. CDR3 nucleotides: TGTGCCAGCAGCTGGGGACTAGCGGGGGGTGAGCAGTACTTC. It is translated as CASSWGLAGGEQYF.

This clone has just one count. The genes are TRBV6-5 and TRBJ2-3, with TRBD2 identical over 11 bases. The germline CDR1 and CDR2 sequences are MNHEY and SVGAGI. This CDR3 contains 16 residues. V shed 2 bases, J shed 4 bases, and the junction held 5 bases outside the gene matches. The CDR3 spells CASSYQLAGAADTQYF. CDR3 DNA: TGTGCCAGCAGTTACCAACTAGCGGGGGCCGCAGATACGCAGTATTTT.

The gene calls are TRBV9 and TRBJ2-1; 11 bases are shared with TRBD2. The CDR3 covers 16 residues. Germline assignment: CDR1 SGDLS and CDR2 YYNGEE. V was pared by 3 bases and J by 4 bases, with 6 bases of the junction left unmatched. The CDR3 is CASSDSLAGGYNEQFF. The CDR3 DNA sequence: TGTGCCAGCAGCGACTCCCTAGCGGGGGGTTACAATGAGCAGTTCTTC.

The genes are TRBV19 and TRBJ2-3, with 13 bases matching TRBD2. The CDR3 is 16 amino acids. CDR1 LNHDA and CDR2 SQIVND come from the germline V gene (reference sequence). The ends lost 5 bases at V and 3 bases at J; junction bases unmatched: 5. In DNA, the CDR3 is TGTGCCAGTAGTGCAGGGACTAGCGGGGTGACAGATACGCAGTATTTT. Its protein is CASSAGTSGVTDTQYF.

To note about this clone: This CDR3 is also generated by other DNA sequences in the sample. CDR3 region: CAWSVPRVSGNTIYF. Here the CDR3 DNA reads TGTGCCTGGAGTGTACCCAGGGTATCTGGAAACACCATATATTTT. This chain joins TRBV30 and TRBJ1-3, with TRBD1 as a possible D gene (5 bases). Germline lookup yields CDR1 GTSNPN and CDR2 SVGIG (reference sequence). Trimming pared 0 bases from V and 1 base from J, leaving 10 bases between. The CDR3 consists of 15 residues.

V usage is TRBV10-3 and J usage is TRBJ1-1; 7 bases fit TRBD1. Germline assignment: CDR1 ENHRY and CDR2 SYGVKD. The CDR3 extends over 14 amino acids. V was pared by 6 bases and J by 8 bases, with 12 bases of the junction left unmatched. Here the CDR3 reads CAIRPDRDGLEAFF. CDR3 bases: TGTGCCATCAGACCCGACAGGGATGGATTGGAAGCTTTCTTT.

The CDR3 reads CASSREQGTGGYGYTF. The DNA for the CDR3 is TGTGCCAGCAGCCGGGAGCAGGGCACGGGTGGTTATGGCTACACCTTC. The V and J genes are TRBV7-8 and TRBJ1-2; D might be TRBD1 (5 bases). In germline, CDR1 is SGHVS, CDR2 FQNEAQ. Trimming left V 5 bases short and J 5 bases short, with 21 bases between. This CDR3 has 16 amino acids.

This clone showed up just a few times. The gene calls are TRBV7-3 and TRBJ1-2; a possible D gene is TRBD1 (6 bases). The germline V gene encodes CDR1 SGHTA and CDR2 FQGTGA. Trimming pared 2 bases from V and 8 bases from J, leaving 18 bases between. The CDR3 is 15 residues long. CDR3 residues: CASSLPRGGVEGYTF. CDR3 bases: TGTGCCAGCAGCTTACCCCGAGGGGGGGTTGAGGGCTACACCTTC.

This clone was seen once. The genes are TRBV10-3 and TRBJ1-1; a possible D gene is TRBD1 (5 bases). The ends were cut back, 7 bases at V and 8 bases at J, with 14 bases in the middle. CDR1 ENHRY and CDR2 SYGVKD come from the germline V gene. There are 12 residues in the CDR3. The CDR3 bases are TGTGCCATCACGAGTCCCGGGGGGGAAGCTTTCTTT. Translating gives CAITSPGGEAFF.

The chain employs TRBV2 and TRBJ1-3; 10 bases align to TRBD1. The V segment lost 5 bases and the J segment 2 bases; nucleotides outside the gene matches: 6. This CDR3 contains 16 residues. Germline V CDR1 and CDR2: SNHLY, FYNNEI. The CDR3 nucleotides are TGTGCCAGCAGTTCCGGGACAGGGGTCACTGGAAACACCATATATTTT. Protein: CASSSGTGVTGNTIYF.

V gene TRBV3-1 (or the pseudogene TRBV3-2) combines with J gene TRBJ2-1; 7 nucleotides line up with TRBD2. The length of the CDR3 is 15 residues. J lost 6 bases, V lost 5 bases, and 10 bases had no gene match. CDR1 LGHDT and CDR2 YNNKEL come from the germline V gene (reference sequence). CDR3 DNA: TGTGCCAGCAGCGAACTAGCGATGGAGCCCAATGAGCAGTTCTTC. Its protein is CASSELAMEPNEQFF.

Only a few counts were recorded for this clone. V is TRBV4-1 and J is TRBJ2-3, with 11 bases identical to TRBD2. CDR3 length equals 16 residues. The germline CDR1 and CDR2 sequences are MGHRA and YSYEKL. V lost 3 bases, J lost 4 bases, and 6 bases stayed unmatched. In nucleotides, the CDR3 is TGCGCCAGCAGCCACACGAATAGCGGGGGGGCAGATACGCAGTATTTT. Translating gives CASSHTNSGGADTQYF.

This clone was recorded many times. The gene calls are TRBV21-1 and TRBJ2-7; the table's D call of TRBD1 was not tested on the DNA. TRBV21-1 is flagged as a pseudogene. The CDR3 is 12 amino acids. CDR3 DNA: TGTGCCAGGGGGGCAACCTCCTACGAGCAGTACTTC. It yields the protein CARGATSYEQYF.

The chain is built from TRBV5-4 and TRBJ2-5, with a weak D call TRBD1 (5 bases). Between the trimmed V and J ends, which lost 0 bases and 4 bases, there was a span of 13 bases. The germline V gene has CDR1 SGHNT and CDR2 YYREEE (reference sequence). This CDR3 is built from 15 residues. CDR3 nucleotide sequence: TGTGCCAGCAGCTTGGAATCCCTAGGGGCAGAGACCCAGTACTTC. Protein product: CASSLESLGAETQYF.